This T cell receptor beta chain was captured by sequencing in a study of T-cell memory formation after mild COVID-19. This clonotype was counted a few times. Antigen unknown. Whole-study results and caveats: Among clones peaking at day 37 in the second wave, SARS-CoV-2 specificity remained unconfirmed.

From the 5' RACE reads, TCRdb called clonotypes with MiXCR, one entry per CDR3 protein. The profile shows fewer than 700,000 distinct CDR3 sequences, about a sixth of them singletons. Material for sequencing was PBMCs or a T cell subset sorted from them (not recorded which). The sequence was collected from an adult woman who had mild COVID-19 (a few samples of this study predate the infection). Cell type and time point are not known.

The CDR3 DNA reads TGCGCCAGCAGCTCCTCGACAGTTCAAGAGACCCAGTACTTC. Its translation: CASSSSTVQETQYF. The chain joins TRBV5-1 to TRBJ2-5, with a weak D call TRBD1 (5 bases). V dropped 3 bases and J dropped 2 bases, with 11 bases sitting between them. Germline assignment: CDR1 SGHRS and CDR2 YFSETQ. CDR3 length: 14 residues. The full variable domain, its missing parts supplied by reference TRBV5-1 and TRBJ2-5, is KAGVTQTPRYLIKTRGQQVTLSCSPISGHRSVSWYQQTPGQGLQFLFEYFSETQRNKGNFPGRFSGRQFSNSRSEMNVSTLELGDSALYLCASSSSTVQETQYFGPGTRLLVL.